This passage covers 24 T cell receptor beta chains from one sample sequenced in a study of control samples from healthy donors and cancer patients (dated by TCRdb to about 2020). The library relied on the immunoSEQ multiplex PCR assay. TCRdb provides this immuneACCESS table in a form limited to in-frame rearrangements. Some clones are lacking; in checked studies, under half of them reflect an unresolved V gene, and why the rest are absent is not known. This sample holds approximately 88,000 clones; just over 90% were observed only once. Jointly, the top ten make up over 0.85% of the sample. The sequenced sample was blood. The receptors were sampled from a woman aged 25-40 years in good health.

The rearrangement links TRBV5-1 to TRBJ2-1; maybe TRBD2 (5 bases). Trimming cost V 4 bases and J 6 bases, with 11 bases left between them. The CDR3 contains 13 residues. CDR1 is SGHRS and CDR2 is YFSETQ in the germline V gene. CDR3 sequence (DNA): TGCGCCAGCAGCGTTGTGAGGGCCAATGAGCAGTTCTTC. It is translated as CASSVVRANEQFF.

V usage is TRBV18 and J usage is TRBJ1-2; D is unresolved. Trimming shortened V by 3 bases and J by 0 bases, and 5 bases separated the two germline ends. The CDR3 is 13 residues long. Germline-derived CDR1 and CDR2 are KGHSH and LQKENI. CDR3 sequence (DNA): TGTGCCAGCTCACCGGACCCTAACTATGGCTACACCTTC. It specifies CASSPDPNYGYTF.

The chain couples TRBV5-1 to TRBJ1-4, with D perhaps matching TRBD1 (6 bases). This CDR3 comprises 15 residues. Germline lookup yields CDR1 SGHRS and CDR2 YFSETQ. Trimming stripped 0 bases from V and 5 bases from J, with 11 bases between. CDR3 coding DNA: TGCGCCAGCAGCTTGGAAAGGGGGTCAAATGAAAAACTGTTTTTT. It translates to CASSLERGSNEKLFF.

The gene calls are TRBV30 and TRBJ1-4; no clear D gene. V shed 1 base and J shed 8 bases, with 11 bases lying between them. The CDR3 spans 13 residues. From germline, CDR1 is GTSNPN and CDR2 SVGIG (reference sequence). The CDR3, as DNA: TGTGCCTGGAGTGCCCTTGGAGGGGAAAAACTGTTTTTT. Amino acid sequence: CAWSALGGEKLFF.

The chain joins TRBV30 to TRBJ1-6, with TRBD1 matching over 8 bases. The junction had 7 bases not matched to a gene; V was cut back by 4 bases and J by 11 bases. The germline V gene encodes CDR1 GTSNPN and CDR2 SVGIG (reference sequence). The CDR3 runs to 13 residues. CDR3 sequence: CAWNRQGRTPLHF. The CDR3 DNA reads TGTGCCTGGAATCGACAGGGGAGGACACCCCTCCACTTT.

The chain couples TRBV10-3 to TRBJ1-4, with no clear D. Germline lookup yields CDR1 ENHRY and CDR2 SYGVKD. V lost 4 bases, J lost 3 bases, and 6 bases lay in between. This CDR3 has 13 amino acids. The CDR3 spells CAISARSNEKLFF. DNA for the CDR3: TGTGCCATCAGTGCGCGGTCTAATGAAAAACTGTTTTTT.

This clone was observed once. This chain links TRBV10-2 with TRBJ2-7, with 8 bases aligning to TRBD1. This CDR3 spans 14 amino acids. Germline assignment: CDR1 WSHSY and CDR2 SAAADI. The trim removed 4 bases at V and 3 bases at J, leaving 5 bases unmatched. CDR3 bases: TGCGCCAGCAGTGCGACAGGGGTTGACTACGAGCAGTACTTC. Encoded protein: CASSATGVDYEQYF.

The chain joins TRBV27 to TRBJ1-4; 9 bases fit TRBD1. There are 16 residues in the CDR3. Germline V gives CDR1 MNHEY, CDR2 SMNVEV (reference sequence). Trimming cost V 6 bases and J 4 bases; bases outside gene matches: 9. The CDR3 nucleotides are TGTGCCAGCAGACGAGGGACAGGGCAGGGTAATGAAAAACTGTTTTTT. Its translation is CASRRGTGQGNEKLFF.

CDR3 in DNA: TGTGCCAGCAGTCCCGATCCCGGGGCTAAGGTGGAGCAGTACTTC. It translates to CASSPDPGAKVEQYF. The chain couples TRBV27 to TRBJ2-7, with D possibly being TRBD1 or TRBD2 (5 bases each). Germline-derived CDR1 and CDR2 are MNHEY and SMNVEV (reference sequence). CDR3 length: 15 residues. The V end lost 5 bases, the J end lost 7 bases, and 21 bases lay between the germline ends.

The chain joins TRBV5-1 to TRBJ1-1; D unresolved. This CDR3 has 13 amino acids. V shed 2 bases and J shed 1 base, with 6 bases lying between them. CDR1 is SGHRS and CDR2 is YFSETQ in the germline V gene. In DNA, the CDR3 is TGCGCCAGCAGCTTTCAGCCGAACACTGAAGCTTTCTTT. It encodes CASSFQPNTEAFF. Using reference TRBV5-1 and TRBJ1-1 for the parts outside the CDR3, the full variable domain is KAGVTQTPRYLIKTRGQQVTLSCSPISGHRSVSWYQQTPGQGLQFLFEYFSETQRNKGNFPGRFSGRQFSNSRSEMNVSTLELGDSALYLCASSFQPNTEAFFGQGTRLTVV.

This clone was seen only once. The chain carries TRBV15 and TRBJ1-2, with a weak D call TRBD1 (5 bases). The germline gives CDR1 LNHNV, CDR2 YYDKDF (reference sequence). Trimming left V 3 bases short and J 7 bases short, with 18 bases between. The length of the CDR3 is 15 residues. In DNA form, the CDR3 reads TGTGCCACCAGCAGGCTGTGGGCAGGGAACGCTGGCTACACCTTC. It translates to CATSRLWAGNAGYTF.

This clone was detected once. This chain uses TRBV6-5 with TRBJ2-1; D tentatively fits TRBD1 or TRBD2 (6 bases each). The germline gives CDR1 MNHEY, CDR2 SVGAGI. V lost 7 bases to trimming and J lost 3 bases, with 13 bases between them. This CDR3 comprises 14 residues. This chain's CDR3 is CASTGATFYNEQFF. In DNA form, the CDR3 reads TGTGCCAGCACGGGGGCGACATTCTACAATGAGCAGTTCTTC.

In the case of this clone: Other DNA sequences within the sample encode an identical CDR3. The V and J genes are TRBV18 and TRBJ1-3; D uncertain. The CDR3 is 14 amino acids. V shed 6 bases and J shed 0 bases, with 9 bases lying between them. From germline, CDR1 is KGHSH and CDR2 LQKENI. This chain's CDR3 is CASSGTSSGNTIYF. In DNA form, the CDR3 reads TGTGCCAGCTCCGGAACAAGCTCTGGAAACACCATATATTTT.

This clone was seen just once. The chain uses TRBV6-5 and TRBJ2-7, with TRBD1 matching over 9 bases. The trim removed 5 bases at V and 0 bases at J, leaving 5 bases unmatched. CDR3 length: 15 residues. Germline CDR1 reads MNHEY; CDR2 reads SVGAGI. The CDR3 DNA reads as TGTGCCAGCAGTCCTGACAGGGGGAACTCCTACGAGCAGTACTTC. Its translation: CASSPDRGNSYEQYF.

V and J are TRBV30 and TRBJ2-1, with a tentative D call TRBD1 (7 bases). The V and J ends lost 5 bases and 4 bases respectively, with 9 bases between them. Per the germline V gene, CDR1 is GTSNPN and CDR2 is SVGIG (reference sequence). The CDR3 sequence is 12 residues long. CDR3 protein: CAWAGGYNEQFF. As DNA, the CDR3 is TGTGCCTGGGCAGGGGGGTACAATGAGCAGTTCTTC. Complete variable domain (other parts from reference TRBV30 and TRBJ2-1): SQTIHQWPATLVQPVGSPLSLECTVEGTSNPNLYWYRQAAGRGLQLLFYSVGIGQISSEVPQNLSASRPQDRQFILSSKKLLLSDSGFYLCAWAGGYNEQFFGPGTRLTVL.

The genes are TRBV19 and TRBJ2-7, with D possibly being TRBD2 (5 bases). The CDR3 sequence is 12 residues long. The V end lost 5 bases, the J end lost 6 bases, and 11 bases lay between the germline ends. Germline V gene sequence: CDR1 LNHDA, CDR2 SQIVND (reference sequence). CDR3 nucleotide sequence: TGTGCCAGTAGTTACCTAGCCGGCGAGCAGTACTTC. Amino acid sequence: CASSYLAGEQYF. Filled out from reference TRBV19 and TRBJ2-7, the complete variable domain reads DGGITQSPKYLFRKEGQNVTLSCEQNLNHDAMYWYRQDPGQGLRLIYYSQIVNDFQKGDIAEGYSVSREKKESFPLTVTSAQKNPTAFYLCASSYLAGEQYFGPGTRLTVT.

The V gene is TRBV6-6, the J gene TRBJ1-2; TRBD1 agrees at 9 bases. The germline gives CDR1 MNHNY, CDR2 SVGAGI (reference sequence). Germline trimming cut 6 bases from V and 3 bases from J; bases unmatched to any gene: 2. The CDR3 loop spans 13 amino acids. CDR3 sequence (DNA): TGTGCCAGCAGCTACAGGGGGCACTATGGCTACACCTTC. It translates to CASSYRGHYGYTF.

A note on this clone: One end of the junction does not line up with germline, which may come from a read error. CDR3 coding DNA: TGTGCCGGCAGTGAACGACAGGGATCTAGCACAGATACGCAGTATTTT. It yields the protein CAGSERQGSSTDTQYF. The V call is TRBV6-1, the J call TRBJ2-3, with 7 bases that match TRBD1. Germline V gene lookup returns CDR1 MNHNS and CDR2 SASEGT. This CDR3 comprises 16 residues.

The chain links TRBV28 to TRBJ1-6; no definite D call. This CDR3 is 11 amino acids long. The ends were cut back, 8 bases at V and 16 bases at J, with 15 bases in the middle. From germline, CDR1 is MDHEN and CDR2 SYDVKM. This CDR3 is CASGEERLLHF. CDR3 nucleotides: TGTGCCAGCGGGGAGGAGAGGCTACTCCACTTT.

This chain uses TRBV30 with TRBJ1-1; no definite D call. Trimming stripped 5 bases from V and 0 bases from J, with 13 bases between. The CDR3 extends over 14 amino acids. Looked up from germline, CDR1 is GTSNPN and CDR2 is SVGIG (reference sequence). Here the CDR3 reads CAWCKGTVNTEAFF. The CDR3 DNA follows: TGTGCCTGGTGTAAGGGTACGGTGAACACTGAAGCTTTCTTT.

V and J are TRBV19 and TRBJ1-5; 7 bases are shared with TRBD1. With 2 bases clipped from V and 7 bases from J, the junction kept 2 bases outside the gene matches. CDR3 length equals 13 residues. CDR1 and CDR2 (germline): LNHDA, SQIVND (reference sequence). The CDR3 is CASSIQGGQPQHF. DNA for the CDR3: TGTGCCAGTAGTATACAGGGGGGCCAGCCCCAGCATTTT.

The chain combines TRBV6-5 with TRBJ2-3; D is ambiguous. Germline V gene sequence: CDR1 MNHEY, CDR2 SVGAGI. The germline V and J ends were trimmed by 2 bases and 2 bases, with 11 bases remaining between them. The CDR3 sequence is 15 residues long. The CDR3 loop reads CASSYMRTNTDTQYF. The CDR3 nucleotides are TGTGCCAGCAGTTACATGCGGACGAACACAGATACGCAGTATTTT.

This rearrangement joins TRBV6-6 to TRBJ2-1; 12 bases are a match to TRBD2. Germline V gene data show CDR1 as MNHNY and CDR2 as SVGAGI (reference sequence). Losses at the gene ends were 7 bases for V and 5 bases for J; bases not matched to a gene: 9. This CDR3 contains 16 residues. In nucleotides, the CDR3 is TGTGCCAGCACCCCCTTACGACTAGCGGGAGACAATGAGCAGTTCTTC. Encoded protein: CASTPLRLAGDNEQFF.

The V call is TRBV30, the J call TRBJ2-7; 8 bases are shared with TRBD1. This CDR3 comprises 13 residues. The V gene end was trimmed by 6 bases and the J gene end by 2 bases; junction bases not matched to a gene: 6. Germline values: CDR1 GTSNPN, CDR2 SVGIG (reference sequence). DNA of the CDR3: TGTGCCTGCGCAACAGGGGGGCCCTACGAGCAGTACTTC. This gives the protein CACATGGPYEQYF. Combining the CDR3 with reference TRBV30 and TRBJ2-7 gives the whole variable domain SQTIHQWPATLVQPVGSPLSLECTVEGTSNPNLYWYRQAAGRGLQLLFYSVGIGQISSEVPQNLSASRPQDRQFILSSKKLLLSDSGFYLCACATGGPYEQYFGPGTRLTVT.